The 13 T cell receptor beta chains presented below share a single source sample, sequenced in a study of blood T cell repertoires in COVID-19. Method: immunoSEQ multiplex PCR; TCRdb's copy keeps in-frame clones and lacks some. Of 270,000 or so clones in the sample, around 91% were seen once. The sample consisted of peripheral blood. The receptors were sampled from a woman in her sixties or seventies with COVID-19, enrolled during active disease.

The chain recombines TRBV7-2 with TRBJ1-2, with TRBD1 as a possible D gene (6 bases). The germline V and J ends were trimmed by 1 base and 7 bases, with 7 bases remaining between them. Looked up from germline, CDR1 is SGHTA and CDR2 is FQGNSA. The CDR3 is 12 residues long. The CDR3 DNA reads TGTGCCAGCAGCTTAGACAGGGTTGGCTACACCTTC. As protein: CASSLDRVGYTF. The complete variable domain, with remaining parts taken from reference TRBV7-2 and TRBJ1-2, reads GAGVSQSPSNKVTEKGKDVELRCDPISGHTALYWYRQSLGQGLEFLIYFQGNSAPDKSGLPSDRFSAERTGGSVSTLTIQRTQQEDSAVYLCASSLDRVGYTFGSGTRLTVV.

The rearrangement links TRBV29-1 to TRBJ2-3; TRBD1 aligns across 8 bases. Losses at the gene ends were 0 bases for V and 2 bases for J; bases not matched to a gene: 7. Germline V lookup: CDR1 SQVTM, CDR2 ANQGSEA. The CDR3 is made up of 16 amino acids. In DNA form, the CDR3 reads TGCAGCGTTGAAGACGGGACAGGTATACACACAGATACGCAGTATTTT. Its translation: CSVEDGTGIHTDTQYF.

This clone was counted between two and nine times. This sequence joins TRBV3-1 (or the pseudogene TRBV3-2) and TRBJ1-1, with 8 bases matching TRBD1. The CDR3 runs 15 residues. The germline V gene encodes CDR1 LGHDT and CDR2 YNNKEL (reference sequence). V shed 3 bases, J shed 2 bases, and the junction held 5 bases outside the gene matches. In DNA, the CDR3 is TGTGCCAGCAGCCAGGGACAGGTAGGAAACACTGAAGCTTTCTTT. This encodes CASSQGQVGNTEAFF.

V gene TRBV6-5 combines with J gene TRBJ1-2; TRBD1 is a possible D gene (5 bases). Germline loops: CDR1 MNHEY, CDR2 SVGAGI. Trimming took off 7 bases at V and 4 bases at J, with 19 bases between the two ends. CDR3 size: 15 residues. CDR3 amino acids: CASTGTPGTTYGYTF. CDR3 in DNA: TGTGCCAGCACCGGTACCCCGGGGACTACCTATGGCTACACCTTC.

The chain is built from TRBV7-2 and TRBJ2-5; D possibly corresponds to TRBD2 (5 bases). Germline lookup yields CDR1 SGHTA and CDR2 FQGNSA. Between the trimmed V and J ends, which lost 4 bases and 5 bases, there was a span of 17 bases. The CDR3 runs 15 residues. The CDR3 bases are TGTGCCAGCAGCTCCCTGGGTGGCGGGCTCGAGACCCAGTACTTC. It is translated as CASSSLGGGLETQYF.

This sequence joins TRBV27 and TRBJ1-5; 8 bases agree with TRBD1. CDR3 length: 17 residues. The germline CDR1 and CDR2 sequences are MNHEY and SMNVEV (reference sequence). V shed 6 bases, J shed 0 bases, and the junction held 10 bases outside the gene matches. CDR3: CASSLTGAGYSNQPQHF. The CDR3, as DNA: TGTGCCAGCAGCCTGACAGGGGCCGGATATAGCAATCAGCCCCAGCATTTT.

The chain has TRBV11-3 and TRBJ2-1, with a tentative D call TRBD1 (6 bases). The V gene lost 1 base and the J gene lost 7 bases, with 8 bases spanning the gap. The V gene's germline CDR1 is SGHNT and CDR2 YENEEA. This CDR3 is built from 13 residues. The chain's CDR3 is CASSLGTVNEQFF. The CDR3 region has the DNA TGTGCCAGCAGCTTAGGGACAGTTAATGAGCAGTTCTTC.

V usage is TRBV6-5 and J usage is TRBJ1-2, with 7 bases aligning to TRBD1. CDR3 length equals 12 residues. Trimming at V came to 6 bases and at J to 6 bases, leaving 4 bases not matched to a gene. Germline V gene sequence: CDR1 MNHEY, CDR2 SVGAGI. CDR3 nucleotides: TGTGCCAGCAGACGAGGACAGGATGGCTACACCTTC. The encoded protein is CASRRGQDGYTF.

The V call is TRBV29-1, the J call TRBJ1-3; the match to TRBD1 covers 8 bases. V was clipped by 7 bases and J by 0 bases; unmatched bases: 8. The CDR3 contains 15 residues. CDR1 is SQVTM, CDR2 ANQGSEA, per germline. The DNA for the CDR3 is TGCAGCGCCACCCCAACAGGGGGCTCTGGAAACACCATATATTTT. Its protein product is CSATPTGGSGNTIYF.

This rearrangement joins TRBV4-3 to TRBJ1-1, with D perhaps TRBD1 (5 bases). This CDR3 region has 13 residues. V dropped 1 base and J dropped 7 bases, with 10 bases sitting between them. CDR1 and CDR2 from the germline V gene are LGHNA and YSLEER. As DNA, the CDR3 is TGCGCCAGCAGCCAAGCCAGGGTGAGTGAAGCTTTCTTT. Protein product: CASSQARVSEAFF.

This rearrangement joins TRBV9 to TRBJ2-2; no reliable D call. The CDR3 sequence is 13 residues long. CDR1 and CDR2 from the germline V gene are SGDLS and YYNGEE. V gave up 4 bases and J gave up 6 bases, with 10 bases separating them. CDR3 region: CASSFRQAGELFF. CDR3 nucleotides: TGTGCCAGCAGCTTCCGACAAGCCGGGGAGCTGTTTTTT.

The chain is built from TRBV7-9 and TRBJ2-3, with 9 positions matching TRBD1. V gave up 5 bases and J gave up 4 bases; unmatched junction bases: 4. Germline loops: CDR1 SEHNR, CDR2 FQNEAQ (reference sequence). This CDR3 has 14 amino acids. The CDR3 nucleotides are TGTGCCAGCAGCGCACAGGGGGCGGCAGATACGCAGTATTTT. Encoded protein: CASSAQGAADTQYF. The full variable domain, completed using reference TRBV7-9 and TRBJ2-3, is DTGVSQNPRHKITKRGQNVTFRCDPISEHNRLYWYRQTLGQGPEFLTYFQNEAQLEKSRLLSDRFSAERPKGSFSTLEIQRTEQGDSAMYLCASSAQGAADTQYFGPGTRLTVL.

The chain employs TRBV7-2 and TRBJ1-2, with D possibly matching TRBD1 (6 bases). The V end lost 4 bases, the J end lost 5 bases, and 26 bases lay between the germline ends. CDR1 and CDR2 from the germline V gene are SGHTA and FQGNSA. The length of the CDR3 is 18 residues. The DNA for the CDR3 is TGTGCCAGCAGCTCTCAGGGGCCCTCCGCTTACTCTTTTTATGGCTACACCTTC. Amino acids: CASSSQGPSAYSFYGYTF.